The source of this T cell receptor (beta chain) is a study of T cells in Graves' hyperthyroidism and ophthalmopathy. Study-level findings and limits: Ophthalmopathy was predicted by the model a median of 6.5 months ahead of onset. Blood also contained most expanded thyroid clonotypes above 0.001.

Note on this clonotype: Its antigen is as yet unknown.

CDR1 and CDR2 from the germline V gene are MNHEY and SVGEGT. V lost 2 bases to trimming and J lost 14 bases, with 19 bases between them. This CDR3 has 14 amino acids. The investigators amplified TCR beta CDR3 regions from RNA transcripts. An initial round of RT-PCR targeting the TCR CDR3 relied on the HTBI primer set. In TCRdb, the multiplex PCR reads were re-called with MiXCR into one record per CDR3 protein. The repertoire holds hundreds of thousands of distinct CDR3 sequences, with roughly 46% as singletons. The TCR originated in an adult man with Graves' disease, either hyperthyroidism or ophthalmopathy (not recorded which). The chain uses TRBV6-2 or TRBV6-3 and TRBJ1-5; TRBD1 is a possible D gene (6 bases). Material: peripheral blood or thyroid tissue (not recorded which). The CDR3 DNA sequence: TGTGCCAGCAGTTACGAAGGGGGGAGAAGCTACGAGCATTTT. It codes for CASSYEGGRSYEHF.